Included here is one T cell receptor (beta chain) sequence, with context. The CDR3 is 16 residues long. With V trimmed by 6 bases and J by 3 bases, 14 bases remained unmatched. Germline V CDR1 and CDR2: LNHDA, SQIVND (reference sequence). The data belong to a study of T cell changes during pregnancy in multiple sclerosis. This table comes from immunoSEQ multiplex PCR, and its TCRdb copy is limited to in-frame clones, with some not included. The sample has about 22,000 clones; about 90% are singletons. The chain uses TRBV19 and TRBJ2-7; TRBD1 matches 7 bases. The sample here was CD8+ T cells from peripheral blood mononuclear cells, taken after pregnancy. The clonotype was recovered from a female donor with multiple sclerosis, enrolled in a pregnancy study. Written as DNA, the CDR3 is TGTGCCAGTAGCCAAATCCAGGGGGTCGTCAGCTACGAGCAGTACTTC. Encoded protein: CASSQIQGVVSYEQYF.